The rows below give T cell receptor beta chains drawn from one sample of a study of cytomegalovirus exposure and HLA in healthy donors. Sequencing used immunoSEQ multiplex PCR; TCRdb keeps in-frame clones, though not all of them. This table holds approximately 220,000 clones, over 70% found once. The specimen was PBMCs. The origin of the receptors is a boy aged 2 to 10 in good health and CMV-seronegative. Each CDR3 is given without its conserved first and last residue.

CDR3aa: ASSYSTGGTNEKLF
j_gene: TRBJ1-4
v_gene: TRBV6-5

CDR3aa: ASSIGQGYEQY
j_gene: TRBJ2-7
v_gene: TRBV19

CDR3aa: ASSLARDSYSSYEQY
j_gene: TRBJ2-7
v_gene: TRBV5-1

CDR3aa: ASSLQGTYEQY
j_gene: TRBJ2-7
v_gene: TRBV7-6

CDR3aa: ASSISASASSYEQY
j_gene: TRBJ2-7
v_gene: TRBV19

CDR3aa: ASSDIYEQY
j_gene: TRBJ2-7
v_gene: TRBV25-1

CDR3aa: ASSVGTSNSPLH
j_gene: TRBJ1-6
v_gene: TRBV5-4

CDR3aa: ASSLERPYEQF
j_gene: TRBJ2-1
v_gene: TRBV7-7

CDR3aa: ASTQDRIQPQH
j_gene: TRBJ1-5
v_gene: TRBV6-6

CDR3aa: ASSPGRGQGAYQPQH
j_gene: TRBJ1-5
v_gene: TRBV27

CDR3aa: ASSGETGPNYGYT
j_gene: TRBJ1-2
v_gene: TRBV7-8

CDR3aa: ASRDYTKNIQY
j_gene: TRBJ2-4
v_gene: TRBV27

CDR3aa: ASSYSPGEYDYGYT
j_gene: TRBJ1-2
v_gene: TRBV6-6